These T cell receptor beta chains were read from a single sample in a study of patients and donors after allogeneic stem cell transplantation. MiXCR, run by TCRdb on the RT-PCR reads, gives a single entry per CDR3 protein. Of about 960,000 distinct CDR3 sequences in the sample, roughly 18% were seen once. The sequencing input was blood, either unsorted or a sorted T cell fraction (not recorded which). The source is a human donor who was either an allogeneic HSCT recipient or a stem cell or donor lymphocyte infusion donor (not recorded which). It is not recorded whose cells these are; they may come from a transplant donor. CDR3s include the opening cysteine and the closing phenylalanine or tryptophan. D genes are given only for firm matches. Only part of the rows carry a size: once, few, many, or a class if the clone is expanded.

clone_size	v_call	d_call	j_call	cdr3_nt	cdr3_aa
-	TRBV27	-	TRBJ1-3	TGTGCCAGCTCCACCCACAGTACAAACACCATATATTTT	CASSTHSTNTIYF
-	TRBV4-3	TRBD1	TRBJ1-1	TGCGCCAGCAGCCAAGATCCAGGACGGCAGGGGGCTGAAGCTTTCTTT	CASSQDPGRQGAEAFF
few	TRBV10-3	TRBD1	TRBJ1-4	TGTGCCATCAGCCGGGACAGTATTTCTGAAAAACTGTTTTTT	CAISRDSISEKLFF
-	TRBV5-1	TRBD1	TRBJ1-1	TGCGCCAGCAGCAAGGACAGGGCCAACACTGAAGCTTTCTTT	CASSKDRANTEAFF
-	TRBV7-2	-	TRBJ2-1	TGTGCCAGCAGCTTGGACGTCACCCACAATGAGCAGTTCTTC	CASSLDVTHNEQFF
-	TRBV27	TRBD2	TRBJ2-5	TGTGCCAGCAGTTTGCTAGCGGTGGATCCGGGGGAGACCCAGTACTTC	CASSLLAVDPGETQYF
few	TRBV7-8	-	TRBJ1-1	TGTGCCAGCACCAAAATGGAAGTTGGGGAAGCTTTCTTT	CASTKMEVGEAFF
-	TRBV7-6	TRBD2	TRBJ2-1	TGTGCCAGCAGCTTGACGACTAGCGGGGACACTTACAATGAGCAGTTCTTC	CASSLTTSGDTYNEQFF
few	TRBV7-2	-	TRBJ2-3	TGTGCCAGCAGCTTAAGGCGAGGCACAGATACGCAGTATTTT	CASSLRRGTDTQYF
-	TRBV15	TRBD1	TRBJ2-5	TGTGCCACCAGCAGAGTTGGGACAGGGATTGTGGAGACCCAGTACTTC	CATSRVGTGIVETQYF
-	TRBV2	TRBD2	TRBJ2-1	TGTGCCAGCAGGGCTACGGGGGGGTACAATGAGCAGTTCTTC	CASRATGGYNEQFF
few	TRBV9	-	TRBJ2-3	TGTGCCAGCAGCGGGTCTAGCGGCACAGATACGCAGTATTTT	CASSGSSGTDTQYF
few	TRBV20-1	-	TRBJ2-3	TGCAGTGCTAGACCCGGAGGGGGAGATACGCAGTATTTT	CSARPGGGDTQYF
few	TRBV3-1	TRBD1	TRBJ2-5	TGTGCCAGCAGCCAGGACAGGGCCCAAGAGACCCAGTACTTC	CASSQDRAQETQYF
few	TRBV7-2	-	TRBJ2-2	TGTGCCAGCACCCCAGCCGGGACCATATTAAGCGGGGAGCTGTTTTTT	CASTPAGTILSGELFF
few	TRBV11-3	TRBD1	TRBJ1-1	TGTGCCAGCATGACAGGGGGGGTCAATACTGAAGCTTTCTTT	CASMTGGVNTEAFF
few	TRBV13	-	TRBJ2-7	TGTGCCAGCAGCTTCATCACCAACTCCTACGAGCAGTACTTC	CASSFITNSYEQYF
few	TRBV29-1	TRBD2	TRBJ2-1	TGCAGCGCCCCACCCTTCGGACTAGCGGGAGTGTCTCGGGAGCAGTTCTTC	CSAPPFGLAGVSREQFF
few	TRBV11-2	TRBD2	TRBJ2-1	TGTGCCAGCAGCTTGGGGACTAAAGGGAATGAGCAGTTCTTC	CASSLGTKGNEQFF
-	TRBV5-6	TRBD1	TRBJ1-4	TGTGCCAGCAGCTTGGAGGCCCGACAGGGTGAAAAACTGTTTTTT	CASSLEARQGEKLFF
few	TRBV6-1	TRBD2	TRBJ2-3	TGTGCCAGCAGTAAGGCGGGGGGATCCACAGATACGCAGTATTTT	CASSKAGGSTDTQYF
many	TRBV25-1	TRBD2	TRBJ2-1	TGTGCCAGCAGTGAATATGGAACTAGCGGGAGCGGAAATGAGCAGTTCTTC	CASSEYGTSGSGNEQFF
-	TRBV7-2	TRBD2	TRBJ2-3	TGTGCCAGCTCGGGGGGACGTATAACAGATACGCAGTATTTT	CASSGGRITDTQYF
many	TRBV12-3/TRBV12-4	TRBD2	TRBJ2-5	TGTGCCAGCAGTTTACGGGGGGGCCGTGAGACCCAGTACTTC	CASSLRGGRETQYF
few	TRBV6-5	-	TRBJ2-1	TGTGCCAGCAGTTACTCGATGAGGGTCCGGCACAATGAGCAGTTCTTC	CASSYSMRVRHNEQFF
few	TRBV6-2/TRBV6-3	-	TRBJ2-1	TGTGCCAGCACCCCTCACAGGGTGGATGAGCAGTTCTTC	CASTPHRVDEQFF
few	TRBV27	-	TRBJ1-1	TGTGCCAGCAGTCAACGGACCAACACTGAAGCTTTCTTT	CASSQRTNTEAFF
-	TRBV5-1	-	TRBJ2-7	TGCGCCAGCAGCTTGGCCCAGTCAGGGGCCTACGAGCAGTACTTC	CASSLAQSGAYEQYF
few	TRBV4-2	-	TRBJ2-7	TGTGCCAGCAGCCAAGATAGGGCAACCTACGAGCAGTACTTC	CASSQDRATYEQYF
-	TRBV21-1	-	TRBJ2-3	TGTGCCAGCGTAGGTAGCAACACAGATACGCAGTATTTT	CASVGSNTDTQYF
many	TRBV10-3	-	TRBJ2-3	TGTGCCATCACTACGGCCTCCCTTGGGGATACGCAGTATTTT	CAITTASLGDTQYF
-	TRBV6-1	-	TRBJ1-5	TGTGCCAGCACCGCGCCAGGGGGCAATCAGCCCCAGCATTTT	CASTAPGGNQPQHF
few	TRBV19	TRBD2	TRBJ2-1	TGTGCCAGTAGTATGGATGCTATAGCGGGAGGATACAATGAGCAGTTCTTC	CASSMDAIAGGYNEQFF
-	TRBV15	TRBD2	TRBJ2-6	TGTGCCACCAGCTACGGACTAGCGGGAGATCTAGACGTCCTGACTTTC	CATSYGLAGDLDVLTF
many	TRBV5-1	TRBD2	TRBJ2-2	TGCGCCAGCAGCCTCACTAGCGGGATGAACACCGGGGAGCTGTTTTTT	CASSLTSGMNTGELFF
-	TRBV14	-	TRBJ2-2	TGTGCCAGCAGCCCCCGACTAGTTCAGGAGCTGTTTTTT	CASSPRLVQELFF
few	TRBV7-2	-	TRBJ1-1	TGTGCCAGCACCTTTGCTGAAGCTTTCTTT	CASTFAEAFF
-	TRBV7-2	-	TRBJ2-7	TGTGCCAGCAGCTTAGACTGGCGCTCCTACGAGCAGTACTTC	CASSLDWRSYEQYF
-	TRBV6-1	TRBD2	TRBJ2-1	TGTGCCAGCAGTAGGAACCGTCTAGCGGGATGGCCCGATGAGCAGTTCTTC	CASSRNRLAGWPDEQFF
few	TRBV4-1	TRBD1	TRBJ2-7	TGCGCCAGCAGTAGGATCGGGACAGGGGGCGAGGACGAGCAGTACTTC	CASSRIGTGGEDEQYF
few	TRBV4-2	-	TRBJ1-3	TGTGCCAGCAGCCAAGATAAGCCCCGGGGGTCAGGCGGGTTTGGAAACACCATATATTTT	CASSQDKPRGSGGFGNTIYF
-	TRBV12-3/TRBV12-4	TRBD2	TRBJ2-5	TGTGCCAGCAGTGACAGCGGGGGGACCAAAGAGACCCAGTACTTC	CASSDSGGTKETQYF